This TCR beta chain derives from a study of blood T cell repertoires in COVID-19. In the study overall: The samples span acute and convalescent COVID-19 from the United States, Italy and Spain. The analysed material was cDNA or gDNA that came from T cells, B-cell-depleted T cells, or PBMCs.

Authors' data handling: The assay estimated nucleated cells by amplifying reference gene primers. The assay was immunoSEQ multiplex PCR, and TCRdb's table has in-frame clones only and misses some. That table supplies the V and J calls and clone size; D and trimming were determined from the DNA. The sample includes roughly 240,000 clones, 86% of them seen just once. Seattle-derived patients entered the study during active infection and were followed longitudinally. The receptor was derived from an elderly woman with COVID-19, enrolled during active disease. Input material: peripheral blood.

The CDR3 nucleotides read TGTGCCAGCAGCCAAGCACAGGGGGTGAGGACAGATACGCAGTATTTT. Protein product: CASSQAQGVRTDTQYF. V usage is TRBV4-2 and J usage is TRBJ2-3; 8 bases agree with TRBD1. J gave up 3 bases and V 1 base, and 6 bases lay outside the gene matches. Germline CDR1 and CDR2: LGHNA and YNFKEQ. This CDR3 comprises 16 residues.